The 20 T cell receptor beta chains given below trace back to one sample, sequenced in a study of cytomegalovirus exposure and HLA in healthy donors. 60 Vbeta and 13 Jbeta primers were used in PCR. Produced via immunoSEQ multiplex PCR; TCRdb's table is partial and in-frame only. The table has roughly 200,000 clones, 78% seen once. Sequencing was carried out using PBMCs. The receptors originated from a woman between 25 and 40 years old in good health and CMV-seropositive.

This rearrangement joins TRBV18 to TRBJ1-1; tentative D call: TRBD1 (5 bases). CDR3 length equals 16 residues. V shed 0 bases and J shed 0 bases, with 11 bases lying between them. From germline, CDR1 is KGHSH and CDR2 LQKENI. CDR3 protein: CASSPPSRGMNTEAFF. CDR3 DNA sequence: TGTGCCAGCTCACCACCTTCTCGGGGGATGAACACTGAAGCTTTCTTT. The entire variable domain, with the rest obtained from reference TRBV18 and TRBJ1-1, is as follows: NAGVMQNPRHLVRRRGQEARLRCSPMKGHSHVYWYRQLPEEGLKFMVYLQKENIIDESGMPKERFSAEFPKEGPSILRIQQVVRGDSAAYFCASSPPSRGMNTEAFFGQGTRLTVV.

In this sample, this clone turned up once. The rearrangement joins TRBV7-9 to TRBJ1-3, with D possibly being TRBD1 (5 bases). The CDR3 is made up of 14 amino acids. Germline-derived CDR1 and CDR2 are SEHNR and FQNEAQ (reference sequence). V dropped 3 bases and J dropped 4 bases, with 10 bases sitting between them. The DNA for the CDR3 is TGTGCCAGCAGCTTGGTCAGGGCAGGAAACACCATATATTTT. This translates into CASSLVRAGNTIYF.

The genes are TRBV11-3 and TRBJ2-7; 7 bases match TRBD2. The CDR3 has 15 amino acids. J gave up 6 bases and V 1 base, and 9 bases lay outside the gene matches. Germline CDR1 is SGHNT and CDR2 is YENEEA. As DNA, the CDR3 is TGTGCCAGCAGCTTAGTTGGCGGGAGCAGTTCCGAGCAGTACTTC. This translates into CASSLVGGSSSEQYF.

The chain combines TRBV21-1 with TRBJ2-1; TRBD2 was called by the table and not checked on the DNA. TRBV21-1 is a known pseudogene. The CDR3 totals 16 residues. The CDR3 DNA sequence: TGTGCCAGCAGCAAAGCCGGCCTAGCGGGGAACAATGAGCAGTTCTTC. It translates to CASSKAGLAGNNEQFF.

V is TRBV25-1 and J is TRBJ2-1, with 14 bases matching TRBD2. Per germline, CDR1 MGHDK and CDR2 SYGVNS. The length of the CDR3 is 14 residues. V was pared by 3 bases and J by 12 bases, with 4 bases of the junction left unmatched. The CDR3 coding sequence is TGTGCCAGCAGTGAGCGAGGACTAGCGGGAGGGCAGTTCTTC. Residues: CASSERGLAGGQFF.

The chain combines TRBV19 with TRBJ1-2; D gene uncertain. V was clipped by 1 base and J by 4 bases, with 10 bases between them. Germline V CDR1 and CDR2: LNHDA, SQIVND (reference sequence). CDR3 length: 14 residues. The CDR3 DNA sequence: TGTGCCAGTAGTATAGGTCAGTCCCCCTATGGCTACACCTTC. Protein: CASSIGQSPYGYTF.

The table lists this clone with a few counts. The chain uses TRBV28 and TRBJ2-7; D is possibly TRBD2 (6 bases). This CDR3 has 15 residues. The germline V gene encodes CDR1 MDHEN and CDR2 SYDVKM. V was pared by 3 bases and J by 3 bases, with 15 bases between. The CDR3 here is CASSFGGVLVYEQYF. The CDR3, as DNA: TGTGCCAGCAGTTTTGGAGGGGTCTTAGTCTACGAGCAGTACTTC.

The V gene is TRBV5-5, the J gene TRBJ2-1; TRBD1 agrees at 8 bases. CDR1 and CDR2 from the germline V gene are SGHKS and YYEKEE (reference sequence). CDR3 length equals 15 residues. V dropped 3 bases and J dropped 4; count of bases not matched to a gene: 6. This CDR3 reads CASSWTGLGYNEQFF. CDR3 sequence (DNA): TGTGCCAGCAGCTGGACAGGGCTTGGATACAATGAGCAGTTCTTC.

The CDR3 DNA sequence: TGTGCCAGCAGCCCGGGACTCTATGGCTACACCTTC. Translating gives CASSPGLYGYTF. The V call is TRBV7-9, the J call TRBJ1-2, with D possibly TRBD1 on 5 matching bases. CDR3 length: 12 residues. The V end lost 5 bases, the J end lost 4 bases, and 8 bases lay between the germline ends. Per germline, CDR1 SEHNR and CDR2 FQNEAQ (reference sequence). The full variable domain, completed using reference TRBV7-9 and TRBJ1-2, is DTGVSQNPRHKITKRGQNVTFRCDPISEHNRLYWYRQTLGQGPEFLTYFQNEAQLEKSRLLSDRFSAERPKGSFSTLEIQRTEQGDSAMYLCASSPGLYGYTFGSGTRLTVV.

The rearrangement uses TRBV28 and TRBJ1-1; D gene unclear. The CDR3 is 11 residues long. The V end was cut by 6 bases, the J end by 4 bases, with 6 bases between. CDR1 MDHEN and CDR2 SYDVKM come from the germline V gene. As DNA, the CDR3 is TGTGCCAGCAGGCGCCTCACTGAAGCTTTCTTT. It encodes CASRRLTEAFF. Using reference TRBV28 and TRBJ1-1 for the parts outside the CDR3, the full variable domain is DVKVTQSSRYLVKRTGEKVFLECVQDMDHENMFWYRQDPGLGLRLIYFSYDVKMKEKGDIPEGYSVSREKKERFSLILESASTNQTSMYLCASRRLTEAFFGQGTRLTVV.

CDR3 protein: CASSLASGKPSYEQYF. DNA for the CDR3: TGTGCCAGCAGCTTAGCTAGCGGGAAGCCCTCCTACGAGCAGTACTTC. The rearrangement links TRBV7-2 to TRBJ2-7; 8 positions agree with TRBD2. The CDR3 has 16 residues. Germline CDR1 and CDR2: SGHTA and FQGNSA. V lost 0 bases and J lost 0; bases outside the gene matches: 4.

The chain uses TRBV5-1 and TRBJ2-3, with 9 bases identical to TRBD1. Losses at the gene ends were 6 bases for V and 5 bases for J; bases not matched to a gene: 7. CDR3 length: 14 residues. Per germline, CDR1 SGHRS and CDR2 YFSETQ. The CDR3 nucleotides read TGCGCCAGCACCCCCTGGGGACAGGGAGATACGCAGTATTTT. Protein: CASTPWGQGDTQYF.

The CDR3 sequence: CASSPQRTEQFF. As DNA, the CDR3 is TGTGCCAGCTCACCACAGAGGACAGAGCAGTTCTTC. J is TRBJ2-1 and V is TRBV18, with D maybe TRBD1 (5 bases). This CDR3 contains 12 residues. Germline V gene data show CDR1 as KGHSH and CDR2 as LQKENI. Deletions cut 1 base from V and 10 bases from J, with 8 bases between. The complete variable domain, with remaining parts taken from reference TRBV18 and TRBJ2-1, reads NAGVMQNPRHLVRRRGQEARLRCSPMKGHSHVYWYRQLPEEGLKFMVYLQKENIIDESGMPKERFSAEFPKEGPSILRIQQVVRGDSAAYFCASSPQRTEQFFGPGTRLTVL.

V usage is TRBV5-1 and J usage is TRBJ2-3; 10 nucleotides agree with TRBD2. CDR1 SGHRS and CDR2 YFSETQ come from the germline V gene. After removal of 5 bases from V and 1 base from J, the junction contained 10 bases not matched to a gene. The CDR3 consists of 17 residues. CDR3 DNA sequence: TGCGCCAGCAGTTCCGTCCCTAGCGGGGGCGGCACAGATACGCAGTATTTT. Residues: CASSSVPSGGGTDTQYF.

The chain couples TRBV4-1 to TRBJ2-1, with 7 bases identical to TRBD2. Per the germline V gene, CDR1 is MGHRA and CDR2 is YSYEKL. There are 16 residues in the CDR3. V dropped 3 bases and J dropped 4; count of bases not matched to a gene: 9. Here the CDR3 DNA reads TGCGCCAGCAGCCATCAGGCGGGAGCCCGATACAATGAGCAGTTCTTC. It is translated as CASSHQAGARYNEQFF.

J is TRBJ1-6 and V is TRBV21-1; the DNA was not compared with TRBD1, the D call given in the table. TRBV21-1 is termed a pseudogene. This CDR3 region has 20 residues. CDR3 residues: CASSKPPQESPPCLDSPLHF. CDR3 coding DNA: TGTGCCAGCAGCAAACCCCCGCAGGAAAGTCCTCCTTGTTTGGATTCACCCCTCCACTTT.

The V gene is TRBV5-1, the J gene TRBJ2-5; a weak D match, TRBD2 (5 bases). Gene TRBJ2-7 matches the end of the DNA better, so the J call may be wrong. Germline assignment: CDR1 SGHRS and CDR2 YFSETQ. The CDR3 sequence is 15 residues long. This CDR3 reads CASSFYDPNGNEQYF. CDR3 DNA sequence: TGCGCCAGCAGCTTCTATGATCCGAACGGGAACGAGCAGTACTTC.

The V call is TRBV7-9, the J call TRBJ2-4, with 9 bases fitting TRBD2. This CDR3 has 19 residues. V lost 8 bases and J lost 0; bases outside the gene matches: 17. Germline lookup yields CDR1 SEHNR and CDR2 FQNEAQ (reference sequence). The CDR3 DNA reads TGTGCCAGCGACCGGTCTAGCGGGATACACCCTCTAGCCAAAAACATTCAGTACTTC. Amino acids: CASDRSSGIHPLAKNIQYF.

This chain links TRBV5-1 with TRBJ2-5; a weak D match, TRBD1 (7 bases). TRBJ2-7 matches the DNA end more closely, so the J call is doubtful. Germline V gene sequence: CDR1 SGHRS, CDR2 YFSETQ. The length of the CDR3 is 16 residues. The CDR3 DNA reads as TGCGCCAGCAGCCCCAGGGGGGAGATTTCCGCCTACGAGCAGTACTTC. Protein product: CASSPRGEISAYEQYF.

The chain joins TRBV5-1 to TRBJ2-1; 7 bases agree with TRBD2. The CDR3 sequence is 15 residues long. With 2 bases clipped from V and 2 bases from J, the junction kept 4 bases outside the gene matches. Germline CDR1 and CDR2: SGHRS and YFSETQ. The DNA for the CDR3 is TGCGCCAGCAGCTTCCGGGGGGACGCCTACAATGAGCAGTTCTTC. It translates to CASSFRGDAYNEQFF.